This TCR beta chain was found in a study of OX40 agonist ivuxolimab in advanced cancers. The repertoire was sequenced with immunoSEQ multiplex PCR; TCRdb's copy has only in-frame clones and lacks some. This sample has approximately 60,000 clones, with roughly 86% found just once. CDR3 length: 13 amino acids. Trimming removed 6 bases at V and 10 bases at J, with 18 bases between. Germline V gene data show CDR1 as SEHNR and CDR2 as FQNEAQ (reference sequence). V gene TRBV7-9 combines with J gene TRBJ1-1; D may be TRBD1 (5 bases). Sequences were derived from CD4+ or CD8+ T cells sorted from blood, sampled in a trial of the OX40 agonist ivuxolimab. This TCR was recovered from an adult with an advanced solid tumor such as melanoma, head and neck, liver or kidney cancer. The CDR3, as DNA: TGTGCCAGCAGTTCATCAGGGCGTCGGACAGCTTTCTTT. It yields the protein CASSSSGRRTAFF.